The subject of this entry is one TCR beta chain. The data were obtained in a study of chemoradiotherapy in HPV16-positive cancers. Sequenced by immunoSEQ multiplex PCR; TCRdb stores in-frame clones only, minus some. Of approximately 58,000 clones in the sample, 90% were seen once. The V gene end was trimmed by 3 bases and the J gene end by 3 bases; junction bases not matched to a gene: 6. From germline, CDR1 is SGHVS and CDR2 FNYEAQ. This CDR3 region has 15 residues. Sequencing was performed on blood, taken from a patient who underwent chemoradiotherapy. The V and J genes are TRBV7-6 and TRBJ2-7; 9 bases line up with TRBD1. The origin of this receptor is a human donor with HPV-associated anogenital cancer. DNA for the CDR3: TGTGCCAGCAGCTTTACCGGGACAGGGATCTACGAGCAGTACTTC. It specifies CASSFTGTGIYEQYF.